The clone carrying this T cell receptor beta chain was observed a few times. The antigen remains undetermined. CDR3 size: 13 residues. The germline V gene encodes CDR1 LGHNA and CDR2 YSLEER. V was shortened by 1 base and J by 5 bases, with 8 bases between the two germline ends. A single heparinised blood sample, averaging roughly 110 mL, was obtained per donor. These data are taken from a study of beta chain features in type 1 diabetes. Study-level background: Healthy donors, compared against patients, showed similar age, gender and cell yields.

Reverse transcribing all isolated RNA meant expressed TCRB transcripts were sequenced. Repertoires were generated with immunoSEQ multiplex PCR, while TCRdb's copy carries only in-frame clones and drops some. The sample consists of some 350,000 clones, around 9.6% of them appearing once. Regarding the study as a whole: The study found moderately but significantly shorter TCRB CDR3s in all four CD4+ subsets of Type 1 diabetes patients.

The sequence came from a man aged 30 to 39 with type 1 diabetes. Sequenced sample: central memory CD4+ T cells from blood. The V and J genes are TRBV4-3 and TRBJ2-5; no definite D call. The CDR3 nucleotides read TGCGCCAGCAGCCAAGGGTACGTGGAGACCCAGTACTTC. Translating it yields CASSQGYVETQYF.